The sequence of this TCR beta chain was determined in a study of cytomegalovirus exposure and HLA in healthy donors. Findings and limits, study-wide: The classifier reportedly diagnosed cytomegalovirus status with high specificity and sensitivity. Cytomegalovirus association was assigned to over 150 TCR beta chains. Most TCR sequences showed up rarely, but some public TCRs showed up in many donors.

This clone was detected a few times. Its antigen remains unknown. Separate from the approximately 670-subject first cohort, the roughly 110-subject validation cohort was the one that the donors belonged to. The data were produced by immunoSEQ multiplex PCR, yet TCRdb's version contains in-frame clones alone and is incomplete. Of around 130,000 clones in the sample, 85% to 90% were seen once. The CDR3 has 15 amino acids. Germline assignment: CDR1 MGHRA and CDR2 YSYEKL. Deletions cut 3 bases from V and 4 bases from J, with 15 bases between. Sequenced input: PBMCs. The TCR sequence derives from a man aged 25 to 40 in good health and CMV-seronegative. The J gene is TRBJ1-2, the V gene TRBV4-1, with D perhaps matching TRBD1 (5 bases). CDR3 amino acids: CASSQHVQVAYGYTF. The CDR3 DNA reads TGCGCCAGCAGCCAGCACGTACAGGTAGCCTATGGCTACACCTTC.